The rows below give T cell receptor beta chains drawn from one sample of a study of T-cell memory formation after mild COVID-19. TCRdb independently ran MiXCR on the 5' RACE reads; one entry per CDR3 protein. This sample has 200,000 to 250,000 distinct CDR3 sequences, with 15% to 19% found just once. The specimen sequenced was PBMCs or a T cell subset sorted from them (not recorded which). Receptor source: an adult woman who had mild COVID-19 (a few samples of this study predate the infection). Cell type and time point are not known. The CDR3 runs from the conserved cysteine through the conserved F or W. The D gene is left open where the match is weak. Size is omitted from some rows. Given values are once, few, many or a class for expanded clones.

>TRBJ2-7|TRBD1|NA|TRBV7-2
TGTGCCAGCAGCTTAGGGACAGGGCTTTCCGAGCAGTACTTC
CASSLGTGLSEQYF
>TRBJ1-2|NA|few|TRBV6-1
TGTGCCAGCACCCCATCCTCCTATGGCTACACCTTC
CASTPSSYGYTF
>TRBJ1-2|NA|many|TRBV20-1
TGCAGTGCTAGAGAAGACGGTAACTATGGCTACACCTTC
CSAREDGNYGYTF
>TRBJ2-1|NA|few|TRBV6-6
TGTGCCAGCAGTGCAGGGCTCTCCTACAATGAGCAGTTCTTC
CASSAGLSYNEQFF
>TRBJ2-7|NA|NA|TRBV30
TGTGCCTGGAGTGTACTGGGCTACGAGCAGTACTTC
CAWSVLGYEQYF
>TRBJ2-5|NA|NA|TRBV14
TGTGCCAGCAGCCAAGGTGCGGGGGCAGAGACCCAGTACTTC
CASSQGAGAETQYF
>TRBJ2-3|TRBD2|NA|TRBV7-9
TGTGCCAGCAGCTTGGGACTAGCGGGGACCCGGGCAGATACGCAGTATTTT
CASSLGLAGTRADTQYF
>TRBJ1-2|NA|NA|TRBV6-2/TRBV6-3
TGTGCCAGCAGTTACTCCGGGAGACACTATGGCTACACCTTC
CASSYSGRHYGYTF
>TRBJ1-1|TRBD1|NA|TRBV20-1
TGCAGTGCACCCTCGCGGGGGACAGGCTATAACACTGAAGCTTTCTTT
CSAPSRGTGYNTEAFF
>TRBJ2-1|NA|NA|TRBV29-1
TGCAGCGTTCAGGACACTTACAATGAGCAGTTCTTC
CSVQDTYNEQFF
>TRBJ2-7|NA|few|TRBV7-2
TGTGCCAGCAGCCCGCGGTTTGGGGGGAGTAGTTACGAGCAGTACTTC
CASSPRFGGSSYEQYF
>TRBJ1-2|TRBD1|few|TRBV12-3/TRBV12-4
TGTGCCAGCAGCCAATTTGACAGGGGGCTAAAGTATGGCTACACCTTC
CASSQFDRGLKYGYTF
>TRBJ2-1|NA|NA|TRBV27
TGTGCCAGCAGCCCCGGGCCTAGCGTTCACAATGAGCAGTTCTTC
CASSPGPSVHNEQFF
>TRBJ2-5|NA|NA|TRBV20-1
TGCAGTGCTAGAGCCCCGGGACCCGAGACCCAGTACTTC
CSARAPGPETQYF
>TRBJ1-5|NA|many|TRBV11-2
TGTGCCAGCAGCTTCCAGAGCAATCAGCCCCAGCATTTT
CASSFQSNQPQHF
>TRBJ2-2|NA|NA|TRBV5-6
TGTGCCAGCAGCCGGCTGGACCGAAACACCGGGGAGCTGTTTTTT
CASSRLDRNTGELFF
>TRBJ2-1|TRBD2|few|TRBV18
TGTGCCAGCTCACCTCGCAGGGGCGAGGAGGCTAGCGGGAAGTCCTACAATGAGCAGTTCTTC
CASSPRRGEEASGKSYNEQFF
>TRBJ1-6|NA|NA|TRBV5-1
TGCGCCAGCAGCGAGGGTCCCTCCGGGGATTCACCCCTCCACTTT
CASSEGPSGDSPLHF
>TRBJ1-1|NA|few|TRBV3-1
TGTGCCAGCAGCCCGCAGGGTGGTGGCACTGAAGCTTTCTTT
CASSPQGGGTEAFF
>TRBJ2-3|NA|NA|TRBV5-1
TGCGCCAGCAGCTTGGGGCAGGGGAGTGTGGATACGCAGTATTTT
CASSLGQGSVDTQYF
>TRBJ2-5|NA|few|TRBV2
TGTGCCAGGGGGGACACACAGGATACCCAGTACTTC
CARGDTQDTQYF
>TRBJ1-2|NA|few|TRBV6-1
TGTGCCAGCAGTGAAGGCACAAACTATGGCTACACCTTC
CASSEGTNYGYTF
>TRBJ1-1|NA|many|TRBV4-2
TGTGCCAGCAGCCAAGGGAGGGTTGGACCTCTCATGAACACTGAAGCTTTCTTT
CASSQGRVGPLMNTEAFF
>TRBJ2-7|NA|NA|TRBV7-6
TGTGCCAGCAGCTTAACGGGAACTAGCTCCTACGAGCAGTACTTC
CASSLTGTSSYEQYF
>TRBJ2-7|NA|NA|TRBV12-3/TRBV12-4
TGTGCCAGCAGTTTGATCCAAACCTACGAGCAGTACTTC
CASSLIQTYEQYF
>TRBJ1-6|NA|NA|TRBV9
TGTGCCAGCAGCGTAGCAGGTGGGGGCTATAATTCACCCCTCCACTTT
CASSVAGGGYNSPLHF
>TRBJ2-1|TRBD1|few|TRBV7-3
TGTGCCAGCAGCTACGAGGGGGCTAGCTCCTACAATGAGCAGTTCTTC
CASSYEGASSYNEQFF
>TRBJ1-4|NA|few|TRBV11-2
TGTGCCAGCAGCTTAGGGACAGACTACTATAATGAAAAACTGTTTTTT
CASSLGTDYYNEKLFF
>TRBJ1-5|TRBD1|NA|TRBV2
TGTGCCAGCAGTGACAGGGGGCTTAGCAATCAGCCCCAGCATTTT
CASSDRGLSNQPQHF
>TRBJ2-3|NA|NA|TRBV4-1
TGCGCCAGCAGCCAAGATGCACAGCTAACAACAGATACGCAGTATTTT
CASSQDAQLTTDTQYF
>TRBJ2-1|NA|NA|TRBV7-8
TGTGCCAGCAGCTTAGCCCCGAGCTCCTACAATGAGCAGTTCTTC
CASSLAPSSYNEQFF
>TRBJ2-1|NA|NA|TRBV5-4
TGTGCCAGCAGCCGGGCGGGGGCCCTTCGGGACAATGAGCAGTTCTTC
CASSRAGALRDNEQFF
>TRBJ2-1|TRBD1|NA|TRBV20-1
TGCAGTGCTAGACCCGGGACAGGGAGATGGAATGAGCAGTTCTTC
CSARPGTGRWNEQFF
>TRBJ2-4|TRBD1|NA|TRBV2
TGTGCCAGCAGTCGGGACAGCCTAGCCAAAAACATTCAGTACTTC
CASSRDSLAKNIQYF
>TRBJ2-1|TRBD2|NA|TRBV12-3/TRBV12-4
TGTGCCAGCAGCTATAGCGGGAGTGGGTCCTACAATGAGCAGTTCTTC
CASSYSGSGSYNEQFF
>TRBJ1-2|NA|few|TRBV5-6
TGTGCCAGCAGCCTCCCGAACTATGGCTACACCTTC
CASSLPNYGYTF
>TRBJ2-5|NA|NA|TRBV12-3/TRBV12-4
TGTGCCACTTCCTGGAGTGTAGAGACCCAGTACTTC
CATSWSVETQYF